One sample yielded the 25 T cell receptor beta chains listed below, sequenced in a study of technical replicates of blood from a few donors. TCRdb's copy holds only in-frame clones and misses some; the assay was immunoSEQ multiplex PCR. The table shows some 78,000 clones, with around 94% occurring only once. Sequences were obtained from T cells isolated from PBMCs. The receptors come from a human donor in good health.

The genes are TRBV18 and TRBJ2-5; no firm D call. CDR3 length: 13 amino acids. Germline V gives CDR1 KGHSH, CDR2 LQKENI. V was pared by 3 bases and J by 1 base, with 6 bases between. CDR3 nucleotides: TGTGCCAGCTCACCCTTGGCCCAAGAGACCCAGTACTTC. It specifies CASSPLAQETQYF.

V is TRBV6-5 and J is TRBJ2-3; 7 nucleotides agree with TRBD2. Germline assignment: CDR1 MNHEY and CDR2 SVGAGI. The CDR3 runs to 15 residues. The V and J ends lost 6 bases and 3 bases, in that order; junction bases with no gene match: 9. The CDR3 is CASSSLARGTDTQYF. CDR3 nucleotide sequence: TGTGCCAGCAGCTCACTAGCGCGGGGGACAGATACGCAGTATTTT.

The chain has TRBV6-5 and TRBJ1-4; tentative D call: TRBD1 (5 bases). From germline, CDR1 is MNHEY and CDR2 SVGAGI. V was trimmed by 2 bases and J by 8 bases, leaving 9 bases between them. The CDR3 runs 13 residues. The CDR3 sequence: CASSYTGPEKLFF. DNA of the CDR3: TGTGCCAGCAGTTACACAGGACCCGAAAAACTGTTTTTT.

The V and J genes are TRBV6-6 and TRBJ1-2; a possible D gene is TRBD1 (6 bases). Trimming shortened V by 5 bases and J by 10 bases, and 14 bases separated the two germline ends. CDR1 is MNHNY, CDR2 SVGAGI, per germline (reference sequence). The CDR3 totals 12 residues. The CDR3 reads CASSREGGIYTF. CDR3 in DNA: TGTGCCAGCAGTAGGGAGGGGGGGATCTACACCTTC.

The gene calls are TRBV5-4 and TRBJ2-7; no clear D. V was clipped by 0 bases and J by 0 bases, with 13 bases between them. The CDR3 is made up of 16 amino acids. CDR1 and CDR2 (germline): SGHNT, YYREEE (reference sequence). The CDR3 protein is CASSLAGIASSYEQYF. CDR3 in DNA: TGTGCCAGCAGCTTGGCCGGTATCGCTTCCTCCTACGAGCAGTACTTC.

The V and J genes are TRBV13 and TRBJ2-1, with TRBD2 matching over 7 bases. Germline-derived CDR1 and CDR2 are PRHDT and FYEKMQ (reference sequence). CDR3 length: 16 residues. V trimming: 4 bases; J trimming: 4 bases; junction bases outside the gene matches: 10. The CDR3 loop is CASSSPLTSRYNEQFF. CDR3 nucleotide sequence: TGTGCCAGCAGCTCCCCCCTGACTAGCAGATACAATGAGCAGTTCTTC. Full variable domain (remainder filled in from reference TRBV13 and TRBJ2-1): AAGVIQSPRHLIKEKRETATLKCYPIPRHDTVYWYQQGPGQDPQFLISFYEKMQSDKGSIPDRFSAQQFSDYHSELNMSSLELGDSALYFCASSSPLTSRYNEQFFGPGTRLTVL.

The J gene is TRBJ2-7, the V gene TRBV9; 12 bases agree with TRBD1. The CDR3 extends over 15 amino acids. The ends lost 0 bases at V and 9 bases at J; junction bases unmatched: 7. Germline lookup yields CDR1 SGDLS and CDR2 YYNGEE. The CDR3 sequence is CASSVERDRGPLQYF. The CDR3 region has the DNA TGTGCCAGCAGCGTAGAAAGGGACAGGGGGCCTTTGCAGTACTTC.

The gene calls are TRBV29-1 and TRBJ2-7; TRBD1 aligns across 8 bases. The V gene end was trimmed by 3 bases and the J gene end by 7 bases; junction bases not matched to a gene: 5. The CDR3 totals 12 residues. Germline CDR1 reads SQVTM; CDR2 reads ANQGSEA. The CDR3 nucleotides are TGCAGCGTTGACGGACAGGGAGGAGAGCAGTACTTC. It specifies CSVDGQGGEQYF.

The chain is built from TRBV7-9 and TRBJ2-1, with D tentatively TRBD2 (6 bases). This CDR3 comprises 17 residues. V lost 5 bases to trimming and J lost 4 bases, with 21 bases between them. Germline V gene data show CDR1 as SEHNR and CDR2 as FQNEAQ (reference sequence). The DNA of the CDR3 is TGTGCCAGCAGCCCGAAAGTGGTGACTAGAGCTTACAATGAGCAGTTCTTC. This encodes CASSPKVVTRAYNEQFF.

CDR3 protein: CASSQGTGNEQYF. The DNA of the CDR3 is TGTGCCAGCAGCCAAGGGACAGGGAACGAGCAGTACTTC. The chain uses TRBV7-9 and TRBJ2-7, with 9 bases lining up with TRBD1. V trimming: 5 bases; J trimming: 5 bases; junction bases outside the gene matches: 4. CDR1 SEHNR and CDR2 FQNEAQ come from the germline V gene (reference sequence). This CDR3 comprises 13 residues.

CDR3 amino acids: CASTGGSETQYF. The CDR3, as DNA: TGTGCCAGCACGGGGGGCAGCGAGACCCAGTACTTC. The chain employs TRBV2 and TRBJ2-5; D possibly corresponds to TRBD2 (7 bases). With 7 bases removed from V and 5 bases from J, the gap between germline ends came to 11 bases. Germline-derived CDR1 and CDR2 are SNHLY and FYNNEI. This CDR3 spans 12 amino acids. The full variable domain, its missing parts supplied by reference TRBV2 and TRBJ2-5, is EPEVTQTPSHQVTQMGQEVILRCVPISNHLYFYWYRQILGQKVEFLVSFYNNEISEKSEIFDDQFSVERPDGSNFTLKIRSTKLEDSAMYFCASTGGSETQYFGPGTRLLVL.

This clone was recorded a few times. V gene TRBV7-9 combines with J gene TRBJ1-4; 10 bases line up with TRBD1. Germline V gene sequence: CDR1 SEHNR, CDR2 FQNEAQ (reference sequence). Trimming took 2 bases from V and 5 from J; bases not matched to a gene: 2. The CDR3 sequence is 15 residues long. The chain's CDR3 is CASSLLGQGNEKLFF. In nucleotides, the CDR3 is TGTGCCAGCAGCTTACTGGGACAGGGGAATGAAAAACTGTTTTTT.

The rearrangement joins TRBV30 to TRBJ1-5, with 8 bases identical to TRBD1. The CDR3 runs to 14 residues. Trimming cost V 3 bases and J 1 base; bases outside gene matches: 2. Germline CDR1 is GTSNPN and CDR2 is SVGIG (reference sequence). This CDR3 reads CAWRDRASNQPQHF. The CDR3 DNA reads TGTGCCTGGAGGGACAGGGCGAGCAATCAGCCCCAGCATTTT.

The chain combines TRBV7-9 with TRBJ2-1, with 7 nucleotides matching TRBD1. The trim removed 6 bases at V and 15 bases at J, leaving 17 bases unmatched. The germline CDR1 and CDR2 sequences are SEHNR and FQNEAQ (reference sequence). This CDR3 contains 14 residues. CDR3 in amino acids: CASSHFDRAVEWFF. The DNA of the CDR3 is TGTGCCAGCAGTCACTTCGACAGGGCAGTTGAGTGGTTCTTC.

The chain has TRBV4-1 and TRBJ2-1; the match to TRBD1 covers 8 bases. The junction had 12 bases not matched to a gene; V was cut back by 4 bases and J by 7 bases. Per the germline V gene, CDR1 is MGHRA and CDR2 is YSYEKL. The CDR3 loop spans 16 amino acids. The CDR3 protein is CASSRPGQDLRNEQFF. CDR3 DNA: TGCGCCAGCAGCCGGCCGGGACAGGACCTCAGGAATGAGCAGTTCTTC.

This clone was seen only once. The rearrangement uses TRBV30 and TRBJ1-1, with TRBD1 identical over 12 bases. Trimming cost V 1 base and J 0 bases; bases outside gene matches: 3. The CDR3 contains 16 residues. Germline-derived CDR1 and CDR2 are GTSNPN and SVGIG (reference sequence). The CDR3 sequence: CAWSAGTGGLNTEAFF. Written as DNA, the CDR3 is TGTGCCTGGAGTGCGGGGACAGGGGGCTTGAACACTGAAGCTTTCTTT.

The chain's CDR3 is CASSEQLASPLPYNEQFF. The CDR3, as DNA: TGTGCCAGCAGCGAACAATTAGCAAGCCCCTTACCCTACAATGAGCAGTTCTTC. The J gene is TRBJ2-1, the V gene TRBV5-8; D gene ambiguous. The germline V gene has CDR1 SGHTS and CDR2 YDEGEE. V lost 4 bases and J lost 2, with 22 bases in between. The length of the CDR3 is 18 residues.

V gene TRBV2 combines with J gene TRBJ1-5; D not resolved. The CDR3 has 14 amino acids. Germline values: CDR1 SNHLY, CDR2 FYNNEI. The germline V and J ends were trimmed by 1 base and 6 bases, with 10 bases remaining between them. CDR3 bases: TGTGCCAGCAGTGAAGAAACGGGGATTCAGCCCCAGCATTTT. Amino acids: CASSEETGIQPQHF.

This clone was recorded once. The chain combines TRBV7-6 with TRBJ1-4, with D possibly being TRBD1 (5 bases). This CDR3 comprises 12 residues. V was trimmed by 1 base and J by 10 bases, leaving 7 bases between them. The germline gives CDR1 SGHVS, CDR2 FNYEAQ. CDR3 coding DNA: TGTGCCAGCAGCTTAGGGGGGGGAAAACTGTTTTTT. The encoded protein is CASSLGGGKLFF.

About this clone itself: The identical CDR3 is also encoded by other nucleotide sequences in the sample. The chain has TRBV27 and TRBJ2-1, with 11 bases lining up with TRBD2. This CDR3 is 15 amino acids long. The ends lost 2 bases at V and 4 bases at J; junction bases unmatched: 1. The germline V gene encodes CDR1 MNHEY and CDR2 SMNVEV (reference sequence). The CDR3 DNA follows: TGTGCCAGCAGTTTAGGGACTAGCGGTTACAATGAGCAGTTCTTC. This gives the protein CASSLGTSGYNEQFF.

This clone was detected only once. The chain links TRBV7-3 to TRBJ1-2; 10 bases are shared with TRBD1. Trimming cost V 11 bases and J 8 bases; bases outside gene matches: 14. Germline CDR1 SGHTA, CDR2 FQGTGA. The CDR3 is 14 amino acids. CDR3 amino acids: CAFYEPGQGKGYTF. The DNA for the CDR3 is TGTGCCTTCTACGAACCGGGACAGGGGAAAGGCTACACCTTC.

The chain employs TRBV5-6 and TRBJ2-2, with 7 bases fitting TRBD2. V gave up 4 bases and J gave up 6 bases; unmatched junction bases: 12. CDR1 is SGHDT and CDR2 is YYEEEE in the germline V gene. The CDR3 has 16 residues. CDR3 coding DNA: TGTGCCAGCAGCCTCAGGGCGGCGGGAGCTGCCGGGGAGCTGTTTTTT. Translation gives CASSLRAAGAAGELFF.

This chain uses TRBV6-5 with TRBJ2-3, with D perhaps TRBD2 (5 bases). Deletions cut 7 bases from V and 2 bases from J, with 13 bases between. Germline V gene lookup returns CDR1 MNHEY and CDR2 SVGAGI. This CDR3 comprises 14 residues. CDR3 sequence (DNA): TGTGCCAGCAACCCGGGATTTTACACAGATACGCAGTATTTT. Encoded protein: CASNPGFYTDTQYF.

V gene TRBV15 combines with J gene TRBJ2-1; D is undetermined. This CDR3 is 13 amino acids long. Germline V lookup: CDR1 LNHNV, CDR2 YYDKDF (reference sequence). Trimming left V 4 bases short and J 12 bases short, with 16 bases between. The CDR3 region has the DNA TGTGCCACCAGCAACGACCGAGGTGGTGGGCAGTTCTTC. Its protein product is CATSNDRGGGQFF.

The chain links TRBV7-2 to TRBJ2-1; 13 bases fit TRBD2. V trimming: 3 bases; J trimming: 9 bases; junction bases outside the gene matches: 8. The germline V gene has CDR1 SGHTA and CDR2 FQGNSA. The CDR3 length is 16 residues. The CDR3: CASSFLTSGGVGEQFF. The CDR3 DNA follows: TGTGCCAGCAGCTTTCTAACTAGCGGGGGGGTCGGTGAGCAGTTCTTC.